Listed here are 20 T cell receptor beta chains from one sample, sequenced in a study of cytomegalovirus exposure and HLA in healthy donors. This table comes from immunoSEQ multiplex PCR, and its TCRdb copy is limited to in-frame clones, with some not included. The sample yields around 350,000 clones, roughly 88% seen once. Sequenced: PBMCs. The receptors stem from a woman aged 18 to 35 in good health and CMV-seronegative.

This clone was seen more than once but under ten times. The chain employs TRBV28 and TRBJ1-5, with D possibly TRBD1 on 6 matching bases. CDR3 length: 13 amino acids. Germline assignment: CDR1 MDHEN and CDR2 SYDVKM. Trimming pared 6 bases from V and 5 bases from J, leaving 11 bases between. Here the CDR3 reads CASSSTGYQPQHF. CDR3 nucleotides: TGTGCCAGCAGCTCTACAGGGTATCAGCCCCAGCATTTT.

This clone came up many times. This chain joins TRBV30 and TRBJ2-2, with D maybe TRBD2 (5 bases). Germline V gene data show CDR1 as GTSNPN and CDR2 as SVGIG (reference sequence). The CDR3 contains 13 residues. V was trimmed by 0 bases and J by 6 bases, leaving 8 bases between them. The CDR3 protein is CAWSVSGSGELFF. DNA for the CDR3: TGTGCCTGGAGTGTCTCGGGATCCGGGGAGCTGTTTTTT.

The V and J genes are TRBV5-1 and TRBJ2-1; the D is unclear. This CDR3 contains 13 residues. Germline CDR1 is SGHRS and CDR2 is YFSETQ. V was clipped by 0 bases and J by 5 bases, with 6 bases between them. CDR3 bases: TGCGCCAGCAGCTTGGACAGAAACAATGAGCAGTTCTTC. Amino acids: CASSLDRNNEQFF.

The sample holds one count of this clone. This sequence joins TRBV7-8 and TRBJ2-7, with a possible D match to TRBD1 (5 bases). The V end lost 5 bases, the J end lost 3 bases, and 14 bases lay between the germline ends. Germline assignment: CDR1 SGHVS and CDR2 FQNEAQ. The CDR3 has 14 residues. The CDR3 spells CASSPSTELYEQYF. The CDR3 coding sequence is TGTGCCAGCAGCCCTTCGACAGAGCTCTACGAGCAGTACTTC.

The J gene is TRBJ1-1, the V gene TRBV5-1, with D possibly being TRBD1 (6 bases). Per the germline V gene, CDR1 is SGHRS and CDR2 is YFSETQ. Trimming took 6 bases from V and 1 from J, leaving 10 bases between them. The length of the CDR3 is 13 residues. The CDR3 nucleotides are TGCGCCAGCACCCTACAGGGGAACACTGAAGCTTTCTTT. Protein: CASTLQGNTEAFF.

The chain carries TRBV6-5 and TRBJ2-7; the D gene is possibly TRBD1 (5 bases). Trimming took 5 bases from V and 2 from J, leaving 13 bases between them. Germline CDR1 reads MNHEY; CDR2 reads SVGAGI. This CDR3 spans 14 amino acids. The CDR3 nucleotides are TGTGCCAGCAGTCGCAGGGAACTGCCCTACGAGCAGTACTTC. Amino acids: CASSRRELPYEQYF.

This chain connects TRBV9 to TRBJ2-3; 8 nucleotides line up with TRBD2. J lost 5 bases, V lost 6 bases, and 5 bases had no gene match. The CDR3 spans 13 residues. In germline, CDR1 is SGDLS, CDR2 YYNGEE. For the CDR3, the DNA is TGTGCCAGCAAAGCGGGAGACGAAGATACGCAGTATTTT. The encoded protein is CASKAGDEDTQYF.

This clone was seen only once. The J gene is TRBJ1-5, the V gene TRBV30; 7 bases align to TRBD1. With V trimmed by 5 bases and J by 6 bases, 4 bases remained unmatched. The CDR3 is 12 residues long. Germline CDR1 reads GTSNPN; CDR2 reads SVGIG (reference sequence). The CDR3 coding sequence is TGTGCCTGGTCAGACAGGGCTCAGCCCCAGCATTTT. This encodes CAWSDRAQPQHF.

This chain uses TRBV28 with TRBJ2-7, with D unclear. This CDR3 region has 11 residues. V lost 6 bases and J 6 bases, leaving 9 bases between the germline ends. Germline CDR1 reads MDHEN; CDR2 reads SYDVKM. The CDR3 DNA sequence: TGTGCCAGCAGCCACGCGAGCGAGCAGTACTTC. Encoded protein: CASSHASEQYF.

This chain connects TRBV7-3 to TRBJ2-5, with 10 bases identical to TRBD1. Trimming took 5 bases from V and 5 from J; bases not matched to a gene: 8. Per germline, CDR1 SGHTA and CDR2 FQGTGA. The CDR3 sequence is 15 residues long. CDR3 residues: CASSPGTGVGETQYF. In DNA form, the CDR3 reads TGTGCCAGCAGCCCCGGGACAGGGGTAGGGGAGACCCAGTACTTC.

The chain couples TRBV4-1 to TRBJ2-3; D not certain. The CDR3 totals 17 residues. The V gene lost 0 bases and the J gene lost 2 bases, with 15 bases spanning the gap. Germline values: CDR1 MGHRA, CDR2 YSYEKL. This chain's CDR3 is CASSQETVRPITDTQYF. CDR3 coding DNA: TGCGCCAGCAGCCAAGAAACAGTACGCCCCATCACAGATACGCAGTATTTT.

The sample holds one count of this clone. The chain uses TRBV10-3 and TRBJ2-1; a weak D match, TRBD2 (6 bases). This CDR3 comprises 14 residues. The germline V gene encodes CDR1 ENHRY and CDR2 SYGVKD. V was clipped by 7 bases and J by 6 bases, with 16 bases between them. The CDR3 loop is CAIKDRQGGNEQFF. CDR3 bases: TGTGCCATCAAGGATCGGCAGGGAGGCAATGAGCAGTTCTTC.

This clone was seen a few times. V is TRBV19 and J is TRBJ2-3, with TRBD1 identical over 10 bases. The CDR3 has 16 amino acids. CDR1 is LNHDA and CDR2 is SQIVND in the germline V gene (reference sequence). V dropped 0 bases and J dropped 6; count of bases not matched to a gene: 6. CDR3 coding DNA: TGTGCCAGTAGTATAGACCGGGACAGGGGAACCGATACGCAGTATTTT. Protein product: CASSIDRDRGTDTQYF.

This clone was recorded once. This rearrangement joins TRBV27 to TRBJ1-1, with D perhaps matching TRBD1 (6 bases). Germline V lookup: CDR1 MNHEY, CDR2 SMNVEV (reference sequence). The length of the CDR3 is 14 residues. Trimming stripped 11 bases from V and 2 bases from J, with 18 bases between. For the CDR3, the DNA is TGTGCCGCCCGCAGGGGATGGGGTAACACTGAAGCTTTCTTT. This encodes CAARRGWGNTEAFF.

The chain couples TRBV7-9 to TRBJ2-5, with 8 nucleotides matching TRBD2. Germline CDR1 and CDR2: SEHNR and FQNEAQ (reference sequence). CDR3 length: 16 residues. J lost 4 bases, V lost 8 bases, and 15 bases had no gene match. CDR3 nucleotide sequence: TGTGCCAGCGGGAAGGGACTAGATTCGGGCCCAGAGACCCAGTACTTC. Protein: CASGKGLDSGPETQYF.

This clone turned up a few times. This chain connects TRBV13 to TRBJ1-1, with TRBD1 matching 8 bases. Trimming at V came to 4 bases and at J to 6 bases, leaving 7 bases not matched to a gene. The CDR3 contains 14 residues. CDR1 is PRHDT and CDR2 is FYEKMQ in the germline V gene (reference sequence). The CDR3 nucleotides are TGTGCCAGCAGCTCGAGACAGGGGACCGCTGAAGCTTTCTTT. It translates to CASSSRQGTAEAFF.

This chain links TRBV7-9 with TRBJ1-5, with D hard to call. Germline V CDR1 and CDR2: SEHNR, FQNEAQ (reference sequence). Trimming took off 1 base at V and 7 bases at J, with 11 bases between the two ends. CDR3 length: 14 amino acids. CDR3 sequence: CASSLGGSGQPQHF. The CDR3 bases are TGTGCCAGCAGCTTAGGTGGCAGCGGACAGCCCCAGCATTTT.

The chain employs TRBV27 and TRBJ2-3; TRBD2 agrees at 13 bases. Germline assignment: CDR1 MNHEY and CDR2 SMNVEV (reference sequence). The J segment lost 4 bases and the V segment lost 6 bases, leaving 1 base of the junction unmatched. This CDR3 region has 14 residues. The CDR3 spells CASRLAGGPDTQYF. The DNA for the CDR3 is TGTGCCAGCAGACTAGCGGGGGGGCCAGATACGCAGTATTTT.

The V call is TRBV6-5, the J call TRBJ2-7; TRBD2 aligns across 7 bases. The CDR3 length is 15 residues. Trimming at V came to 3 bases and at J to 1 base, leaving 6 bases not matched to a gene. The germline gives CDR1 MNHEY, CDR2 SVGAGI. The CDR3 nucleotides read TGTGCCAGCAGTTATTTTGGGGAGGGGTCCTACGAGCAGTACTTC. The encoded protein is CASSYFGEGSYEQYF.

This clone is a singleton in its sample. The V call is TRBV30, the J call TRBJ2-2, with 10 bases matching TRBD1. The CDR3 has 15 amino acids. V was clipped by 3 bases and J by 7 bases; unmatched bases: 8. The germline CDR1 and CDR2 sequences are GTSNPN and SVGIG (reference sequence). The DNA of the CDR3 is TGTGCCTGGAGCTTCAGACAGGGGGCGGGCGGGGAGCTGTTTTTT. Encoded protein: CAWSFRQGAGGELFF.